What follows are 27 T cell receptor beta chains derived from one specimen sequenced in a study of graft-versus-host responses after intestinal transplantation. These receptors have no identified antigens. Sequencing used immunoSEQ multiplex PCR; TCRdb keeps in-frame clones, though not all of them. The data contain just under 50,000 clones, approximately 84% of them seen just once; the ten biggest clones take up around 0.48%. The specimen was unstimulated CD4+ T cells sorted from spleen or lymph node cells, collected before transplant. The receptors derive from a human donor who was the organ donor for an intestinal transplant.

This chain links TRBV5-5 with TRBJ2-7, with 10 bases lining up with TRBD2. With V trimmed by 0 bases and J by 5 bases, 8 bases remained unmatched. CDR1 and CDR2 from the germline V gene are SGHKS and YYEKEE (reference sequence). The CDR3 has 16 amino acids. CDR3 loop: CASSLDPSGRGNEQYF. The CDR3 region has the DNA TGTGCCAGCAGCTTGGATCCTAGCGGGAGAGGTAACGAGCAGTACTTC.

A few counts support this clone. This chain uses TRBV6-1 with TRBJ2-7, with 8 nucleotides matching TRBD2. With 1 base clipped from V and 2 bases from J, the junction kept 4 bases outside the gene matches. The CDR3 is 15 residues long. Germline loops: CDR1 MNHNS, CDR2 SASEGT. The CDR3: CASSEGGGGPYEQYF. As DNA, the CDR3 is TGTGCCAGCAGTGAAGGAGGCGGGGGGCCCTACGAGCAGTACTTC.

The chain has TRBV19 and TRBJ2-1; 9 nucleotides line up with TRBD2. Unmatched junction bases numbered 12, after V lost 3 bases and J lost 3 bases. Germline V gene sequence: CDR1 LNHDA, CDR2 SQIVND (reference sequence). This CDR3 region has 18 residues. CDR3 nucleotide sequence: TGTGCCAGTAGTATCCAAGGAGGGCGGGAGGGCCGCTACAATGAGCAGTTCTTC. This sequence encodes CASSIQGGREGRYNEQFF.

Written as DNA, the CDR3 is TGTGCCAGCAGTGCCCAGAGCGGGGGGGCTAATTACGAGCAGTACTTC. Translated: CASSAQSGGANYEQYF. The chain is built from TRBV6-1 and TRBJ2-7; the match to TRBD2 covers 10 bases. The J segment lost 4 bases and the V segment lost 4 bases, leaving 10 bases of the junction unmatched. CDR3 size: 16 residues. Germline values: CDR1 MNHNS, CDR2 SASEGT.

The chain is built from TRBV30 and TRBJ2-5; D gene ambiguous. Trimming left V 1 base short and J 2 bases short, with 8 bases between. The CDR3 consists of 13 residues. The V gene's germline CDR1 is GTSNPN and CDR2 SVGIG (reference sequence). The CDR3 spells CAWSDWGQETQYF. CDR3 nucleotide sequence: TGTGCCTGGAGTGATTGGGGTCAAGAGACCCAGTACTTC.

This chain connects TRBV7-9 to TRBJ1-3; no clear D gene. Deletions cut 4 bases from V and 3 bases from J, with 16 bases between. Germline CDR1 is SEHNR and CDR2 is FQNEAQ (reference sequence). The CDR3 runs to 16 residues. Written as DNA, the CDR3 is TGTGCCAGCAGCTCCCCGAATGAGGGAGGTGGAAACACCATATATTTT. This sequence encodes CASSSPNEGGGNTIYF. Variable domain in full (rest from reference TRBV7-9 and TRBJ1-3): DTGVSQNPRHKITKRGQNVTFRCDPISEHNRLYWYRQTLGQGPEFLTYFQNEAQLEKSRLLSDRFSAERPKGSFSTLEIQRTEQGDSAMYLCASSSPNEGGGNTIYFGEGSWLTVV.

The chain joins TRBV5-1 to TRBJ2-5; either TRBD1 or TRBD2 may supply D (7 bases each). Germline-derived CDR1 and CDR2 are SGHRS and YFSETQ. The V end lost 0 bases, the J end lost 3 bases, and 15 bases lay between the germline ends. This CDR3 has 16 residues. CDR3 loop: CASSLAPTGREETQYF. In nucleotides, the CDR3 is TGCGCCAGCAGCTTGGCCCCGACAGGGAGGGAAGAGACCCAGTACTTC.

A remark on this clone: The junction does not match germline at one end; this may be a read error. The chain links TRBV27 to TRBJ2-1; weak D call: TRBD1 (5 bases). Germline CDR1 is MNHEY and CDR2 is SMNVEV (reference sequence). The CDR3 extends over 15 amino acids. Written as DNA, the CDR3 is TGTGCCGGCAGTTTGCAGGGAAGCTCCTACAATGAGCAGTTCTTC. Its protein product is CAGSLQGSSYNEQFF.

This chain joins TRBV9 and TRBJ1-2; 7 positions match TRBD1. The germline V gene encodes CDR1 SGDLS and CDR2 YYNGEE. The CDR3 totals 14 residues. The ends lost 4 bases at V and 2 bases at J; junction bases unmatched: 5. CDR3 coding DNA: TGTGCCAGCAGCCAAACGACAGGGAACTATGGCTACACCTTC. Protein: CASSQTTGNYGYTF.

The chain employs TRBV5-4 and TRBJ1-1, with TRBD1 matching over 8 bases. The trim removed 4 bases at V and 1 base at J, leaving 9 bases unmatched. The germline gives CDR1 SGHNT, CDR2 YYREEE (reference sequence). CDR3 length equals 16 residues. CDR3 nucleotides: TGTGCCAGCAGCCCAAGACAGGGGCTCCCGAACACTGAAGCTTTCTTT. Its translation: CASSPRQGLPNTEAFF.

A single count supports this clone. This chain joins TRBV5-1 and TRBJ2-5; 8 bases match TRBD2. Germline V gene lookup returns CDR1 SGHRS and CDR2 YFSETQ. Trimming at V came to 3 bases and at J to 4 bases, leaving 5 bases not matched to a gene. This CDR3 has 14 amino acids. The CDR3 loop reads CASSSAAGVETQYF. The CDR3 bases are TGCGCCAGCAGCTCCGCAGCGGGAGTAGAGACCCAGTACTTC.

The chain links TRBV2 to TRBJ1-4, with D perhaps matching TRBD1 (5 bases). Trimming took off 10 bases at V and 7 bases at J, with 25 bases between the two ends. This CDR3 is built from 16 residues. Looked up from germline, CDR1 is SNHLY and CDR2 is FYNNEI. The CDR3 DNA reads TGTGCCACCCGAGGGGTGACGCCTGGGATTGGTGAAAAACTGTTTTTT. It codes for CATRGVTPGIGEKLFF.

V usage is TRBV30 and J usage is TRBJ2-7, with TRBD1 identical over 10 bases. The V gene's germline CDR1 is GTSNPN and CDR2 SVGIG (reference sequence). Losses at the gene ends were 5 bases for V and 2 bases for J; bases not matched to a gene: 15. The CDR3 runs to 17 residues. The CDR3 nucleotides read TGTGCCTGGGGCAAGGCCCCGGGACAGGGGCTACCCTACGAGCAGTACTTC. Translating it yields CAWGKAPGQGLPYEQYF.

This sequence joins TRBV5-4 and TRBJ2-7; weak D call: TRBD1 (5 bases). This CDR3 comprises 14 residues. V was pared by 0 bases and J by 2 bases, with 9 bases between. CDR1 and CDR2 from the germline V gene are SGHNT and YYREEE (reference sequence). The CDR3 is CASSLAGQAYEQYF. The CDR3 DNA reads TGTGCCAGCAGCTTGGCTGGACAAGCCTACGAGCAGTACTTC.

The rearrangement links TRBV4-3 to TRBJ2-6; TRBD1 matches at 9 bases. Germline CDR1 and CDR2: LGHNA and YSLEER. Trimming took 3 bases from V and 4 from J; bases not matched to a gene: 7. This CDR3 has 17 amino acids. CDR3 loop: CASSHPRQGEGANVLTF. The CDR3, as DNA: TGCGCCAGCAGCCATCCTCGACAGGGGGAGGGGGCCAACGTCCTGACTTTC.

The chain carries TRBV19 and TRBJ2-1; 8 nucleotides match TRBD2. CDR1 and CDR2 from the germline V gene are LNHDA and SQIVND (reference sequence). Trimming cost V 4 bases and J 2 bases; bases outside gene matches: 4. This CDR3 has 15 amino acids. CDR3 loop: CASSRAGVTYNEQFF. CDR3 DNA sequence: TGTGCCAGTAGTAGAGCGGGAGTCACCTACAATGAGCAGTTCTTC.

V is TRBV5-6 and J is TRBJ1-1; D remains unclear. Germline CDR1 reads SGHDT; CDR2 reads YYEEEE. The CDR3 spans 15 residues. The V end was cut by 0 bases, the J end by 0 bases, with 9 bases between. As DNA, the CDR3 is TGTGCCAGCAGCTTGGTAGGAGGGCTGAACACTGAAGCTTTCTTT. This codes for CASSLVGGLNTEAFF.

The chain couples TRBV5-6 to TRBJ1-2; 7 bases are shared with TRBD1. The CDR3 consists of 14 residues. Germline trimming cut 0 bases from V and 8 bases from J; bases unmatched to any gene: 7. Germline CDR1 SGHDT, CDR2 YYEEEE. The CDR3: CASSLGGQARGYTF. The CDR3 nucleotides are TGTGCCAGCAGCTTGGGCGGACAGGCCCGGGGCTACACCTTC.

The V call is TRBV30, the J call TRBJ2-3, with D unclear. This CDR3 has 15 residues. V lost 0 bases and J lost 4, with 14 bases in between. Looked up from germline, CDR1 is GTSNPN and CDR2 is SVGIG (reference sequence). CDR3 protein: CAWSVRSAKADTQYF. The CDR3 nucleotides read TGTGCCTGGAGTGTACGGAGCGCTAAGGCAGATACGCAGTATTTT.

This chain joins TRBV7-2 and TRBJ2-3; TRBD1 matches at 8 bases. Germline-derived CDR1 and CDR2 are SGHTA and FQGNSA. This CDR3 comprises 14 residues. V lost 4 bases to trimming and J lost 3 bases; unmatched junction nucleotides: 3. The CDR3 DNA sequence: TGTGCCAGCAGCTCTCGGACAGGGACAGATACGCAGTATTTT. Translation gives CASSSRTGTDTQYF.

This clone was observed once. The genes are TRBV19 and TRBJ1-1; 9 positions match TRBD1. V gave up 6 bases and J gave up 0 bases; unmatched junction bases: 5. The germline V gene has CDR1 LNHDA and CDR2 SQIVND (reference sequence). The CDR3 length is 15 residues. Here the CDR3 DNA reads TGTGCCAGTAGCACGACAGGGGGATTGAACACTGAAGCTTTCTTT. It is translated as CASSTTGGLNTEAFF.

The chain is built from TRBV5-1 and TRBJ2-7; D might be TRBD2 (5 bases). CDR1 and CDR2 from the germline V gene are SGHRS and YFSETQ. This CDR3 contains 13 residues. The V and J ends lost 1 base and 2 bases respectively, with 7 bases between them. The CDR3 DNA follows: TGCGCCAGCAGCTTGCAGGAGGCCTACGAGCAGTACTTC. Its translation is CASSLQEAYEQYF.

The V gene is TRBV25-1, the J gene TRBJ2-3; the match to TRBD1 covers 9 bases. The CDR3 has 14 residues. V was pared by 3 bases and J by 12 bases, with 10 bases of the junction left unmatched. Germline V gives CDR1 MGHDK, CDR2 SYGVNS. CDR3: CASSEDRGPPDQYF. The CDR3, as DNA: TGTGCCAGCAGTGAGGACAGGGGTCCCCCAGATCAGTATTTT.

The rearrangement joins TRBV27 to TRBJ2-1; 12 nucleotides match TRBD2. The CDR3 runs to 16 residues. The junction had 7 bases not matched to a gene; V was cut back by 5 bases and J by 5 bases. Germline loops: CDR1 MNHEY, CDR2 SMNVEV (reference sequence). The CDR3 loop reads CASSLMTSGSHNEQFF. CDR3 coding DNA: TGTGCCAGCAGTCTAATGACTAGCGGGAGCCACAATGAGCAGTTCTTC.

Turning to this clone: It is unclear where the CDR3 begins or ends on the DNA, so no DNA is shown, and the CDR3 is as TCRdb lists it. The chain recombines TRBV7-9 with TRBJ2-3; the D call TRBD1 from the table was never checked on the DNA. The CDR3 comprises 14 residues, both ends counted. CDR1 is SEHNR, CDR2 FQNEAQ, per germline (reference sequence). The CDR3 region is CASSFGAGTPRWNF.

The chain couples TRBV12-5 to TRBJ1-1; 7 bases match TRBD1. Germline trimming cut 4 bases from V and 6 bases from J; bases unmatched to any gene: 11. The CDR3 is made up of 15 amino acids. Germline CDR1 reads LGHNT; CDR2 reads FRNRAP. The CDR3 protein is CASGSRSKGAPEAFF. As DNA, the CDR3 is TGTGCTAGTGGTTCTCGCTCTAAGGGGGCCCCTGAAGCTTTCTTT.

This clone was recorded only once. Additional DNA sequences in this sample encode the identical CDR3. The rearrangement joins TRBV30 to TRBJ2-1, with 13 bases fitting TRBD2. The ends lost 1 base at V and 9 bases at J; junction bases unmatched: 12. Germline V CDR1 and CDR2: GTSNPN, SVGIG (reference sequence). The CDR3 consists of 17 residues. CDR3 sequence (DNA): TGTGCCTGGAGTGGGGGTCCGGGACTAGCGGGGTTGAGTGAGCAGTTCTTC. Residues: CAWSGGPGLAGLSEQFF.